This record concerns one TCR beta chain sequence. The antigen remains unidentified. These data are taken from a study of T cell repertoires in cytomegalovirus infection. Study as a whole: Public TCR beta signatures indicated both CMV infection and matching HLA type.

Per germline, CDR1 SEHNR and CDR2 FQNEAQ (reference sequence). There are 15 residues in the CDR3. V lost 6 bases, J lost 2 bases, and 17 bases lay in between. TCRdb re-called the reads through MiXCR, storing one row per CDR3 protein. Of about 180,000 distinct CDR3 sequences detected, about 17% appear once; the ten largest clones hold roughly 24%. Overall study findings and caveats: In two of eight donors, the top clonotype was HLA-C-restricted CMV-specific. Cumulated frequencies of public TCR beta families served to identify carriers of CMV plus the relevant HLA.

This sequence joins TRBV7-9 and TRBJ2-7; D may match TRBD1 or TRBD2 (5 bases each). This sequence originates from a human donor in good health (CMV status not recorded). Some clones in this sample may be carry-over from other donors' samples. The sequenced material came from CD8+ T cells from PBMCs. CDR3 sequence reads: CASSPGGTSTYEQYF. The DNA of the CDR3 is TGTGCCAGCAGTCCTGGGGGTACATCAACCTACGAGCAGTACTTC.